This record covers a single T cell receptor (beta chain). This clonotype was seen repeatedly, ten times or more. What antigen it recognizes has not been identified. No clone much larger than this one lies a single base away; base qualities are absent. The data were obtained in a study of early T cells in non-severe SARS-CoV-2 infection (dated by TCRdb to the early 2020s). For the study in its entirety: TCR sequencing used bulk RNA from unsorted whole blood, so alpha and beta chains could not be paired. What the work shows at the level of the full study, not this receptor alone: VDJdb matching was skewed toward anti-spike CD8 responses and likely underestimated virus-specific expansions by missing private and CD4 specificities.

The study was a case-control design nested within a healthcare worker cohort in London, UK, with weekly nasopharyngeal swab PCR tests and blood sampling. Healthcare workers were recruited between 23 and 31 March 2020, during the week of the UK lockdown, and were followed weekly for up to about 15 weeks. Library generation was performed with 5' RACE. The sequencer was a NextSeq 500. Unique molecular identifiers were attached to individual cDNA molecules in the TCR library protocol so that sequencing error and PCR bias could be corrected. Sequencing covered both TCR alpha and beta chains, and within each sample the abundances of alpha and beta sequences were tightly co-correlated. The original methods were these. V gene, J gene and CDR3 annotation of TCR sequences was performed with Decombinator V4. TCRs were defined as expanded if a significant change between any two time points was detected under a Poisson model with p below 0.0001. Abundances of TCRs were expressed as counts per million after normalisation to the total number of TCRs sequenced in each sample. VDJdb, accessed on 1 November 2021, was searched for TCRs annotated for CMV, EBV and SARS-CoV-2, and TCRs annotated for more than one antigen were excluded. TCRdb itself trimmed the public reads at Q25 with fastp, ran MiXCR and retained productive beta chains. CDR3 protein sequences are deduplicated, and each keeps its most common genes and DNA. In this record, the V and J calls reflect TCRdb's handling and not the investigators' own analysis. The sample table records approximately 48,000 distinct CDR3 sequences; about a tenth of these occur just once. The ten most abundant clones make up around 14% of the sample.

The receptor was isolated from an adult who was a healthcare worker with PCR-confirmed SARS-CoV-2 infection or an uninfected control (not recorded which). The sequenced sample consisted of whole blood.

The bases are TGTGCCAGCAGCTTGGGTTCCCAGGCCCAAGGCACCGGGGAGCTGTTTTTT. The translation is CASSLGSQAQGTGELFF. The rearrangement joined TRBV5-4 to TRBJ2-2; no D gene is confidently identified. Taken from the germline V gene (reference sequence), the CDR1 and CDR2 loops are SGHNT and YYREEE. The CDR3, from cysteine to phenylalanine, totals 17 residues. Left in the record is the CDR3 DNA by itself, 51 bases read in frame from the first base. Trimming costs V 0 bases and J 4 bases, and their ends lie 16 bases apart.